This record looks at one T cell receptor beta chain sequence and its context. This clonotype was counted a few times. Which antigen it targets is not known. The junction differs from germline at one of its ends, possibly a read error. The sample originates from a study of T-cell reconstitution after alpha-beta-depleted transplantation in children (TCRdb year 2016). A note on the overall study: T-cell immune reconstitution after TCRalphabeta/CD19-depleted allogeneic hematopoietic cell transplantation in children was quantitatively tracked in the study by means of TCR repertoire profiling. The full study reports these points: About two months after transplant, the apparently early recovery of alphabetaT-cell counts reportedly depended on just several hundred clones that had expanded rapidly and came from non-depleted graft cells. In some patients, the high TCRbeta diversity seen at day 60 was put down to recipient T cells and intrathymic progenitors that had survived conditioning. Over the following months the frequencies of hyperexpanded clones went down, and after one year T-cell counts and TCRbeta diversity were mostly credited to newly produced T cells.

Library prep was done by PCR. Reads for this sample came from an Illumina HiSeq 2500. Molecular barcoding was employed in the preparation of TCR libraries, with unique molecular identifiers being used to normalize TCRbeta repertoire quantification. TCRdb handled the public reads itself, with Q25 trimming in fastp and clone calling in MiXCR, and kept productive beta chains. Every CDR3 protein is listed once, alongside the most common genes and DNA of its rows. Across this sample there are fewer than 550,000 distinct CDR3 sequences, with 15% to 20% seen only once. The top ten clonotypes cover under 30% of the sample. The CDR1 and CDR2 encoded by the germline V gene are MDHEN and SYDVKM. The CDR3 sequence holds 12 residues, the cysteine and phenylalanine included. Only CDR3 DNA is held: 36 bases, read in frame from base 1. Read against the paper, the sample's treatment or condition label means: allogeneic hematopoietic cell transplantation with graft depleted of TCRalphabeta T cells and CD19 B cells. The transplant recipients were children given TCRalphabeta/CD19-depleted allogeneic hematopoietic cell grafts.

The sequence is built from TRBV28 and TRBJ2-4; there is no confident call for the D gene. The clonotype comes from a boy younger than two who had a stem cell transplant for Wiskott-Aldrich syndrome, so the T cells may come from the graft donor. Sequences were derived from PBMCs, mostly from graft donor cells, sampled 360 days after TCRalphabeta/CD19-depleted stem cell transplant. This receptor has the CDR3 CASGLDKNIQYF. The nucleotide sequence reads as follows: TGTGCCAGCGGTTTGGACAAAAACATTCAGTACTTC.